One sample yielded the 27 T cell receptor beta chains listed below, sequenced in a study of shared clonotypes between healthy human individuals. Assay: immunoSEQ multiplex PCR; the TCRdb copy retains only in-frame clones and omits some. The data contain 950,000 to 1,300,000 clones, about 74% of them singletons. The sample consisted of memory CD4+ T cells sorted from blood. Described subset: CD45RA-negative fraction. Every receptor here comes from a man between 18 and 29 years old in good health.

There are a few counts of this clone. The chain has TRBV5-8 and TRBJ2-3; D gene unclear. CDR3 length equals 15 residues. Germline values: CDR1 SGHTS, CDR2 YDEGEE. The ends were cut back, 2 bases at V and 2 bases at J, with 12 bases in the middle. The CDR3 bases are TGTGCCAGCAGCTTCACGGGCGGAGACACAGATACGCAGTATTTT. As protein: CASSFTGGDTDTQYF.

The chain couples TRBV7-9 to TRBJ2-6; TRBD1 matches 7 bases. CDR1 is SEHNR, CDR2 FQNEAQ, per germline (reference sequence). After removal of 6 bases from V and 0 bases from J, the junction contained 5 bases not matched to a gene. This CDR3 has 16 residues. CDR3 coding DNA: TGTGCCAGCAGATTGACAGGGTCCTCTGGGGCCAACGTCCTGACTTTC. It specifies CASRLTGSSGANVLTF.

The chain employs TRBV30 and TRBJ2-3; D uncertain. This CDR3 has 13 residues. CDR1 and CDR2 from the germline V gene are GTSNPN and SVGIG (reference sequence). The V gene lost 4 bases and the J gene lost 0 bases, with 8 bases spanning the gap. In nucleotides, the CDR3 is TGTGCCTGGACTTATGCTAGCACAGATACGCAGTATTTT. Amino acids: CAWTYASTDTQYF.

The count of this clone is one. CDR3 coding DNA: TGTGCCAGCAGTGAAAGGGCGGGCTTGAACACCGGGGAGCTGTTTTTT. It encodes CASSERAGLNTGELFF. V is TRBV2 and J is TRBJ2-2, with D possibly being TRBD2 (5 bases). This CDR3 spans 16 amino acids. Germline loops: CDR1 SNHLY, CDR2 FYNNEI. Deletions cut 2 bases from V and 1 base from J, with 11 bases between.

V and J are TRBV5-4 and TRBJ2-3, with D possibly being TRBD1 or TRBD2 (6 bases each). Germline CDR1 and CDR2: SGHNT and YYREEE (reference sequence). V lost 0 bases and J 3 bases, leaving 11 bases between the germline ends. The CDR3 is 15 residues long. The CDR3 spells CASSLGGALTDTQYF. In DNA form, the CDR3 reads TGTGCCAGCAGCTTGGGGGGGGCTTTAACAGATACGCAGTATTTT.

This chain uses TRBV19 with TRBJ1-6; no reliable D call. Germline V gene data show CDR1 as LNHDA and CDR2 as SQIVND (reference sequence). Trimming stripped 4 bases from V and 0 bases from J, with 13 bases between. The CDR3 has 17 amino acids. The CDR3 DNA reads TGTGCCAGTAGTAGGGAGAGCCGTAGCTCCTATAATTCACCCCTCCACTTT. Protein sequence: CASSRESRSSYNSPLHF. The whole variable domain, filled in from reference TRBV19 and TRBJ1-6, reads DGGITQSPKYLFRKEGQNVTLSCEQNLNHDAMYWYRQDPGQGLRLIYYSQIVNDFQKGDIAEGYSVSREKKESFPLTVTSAQKNPTAFYLCASSRESRSSYNSPLHFGNGTRLTVT.

The chain links TRBV7-9 to TRBJ1-1, with TRBD1 as a possible D gene (6 bases). Trimming left V 2 bases short and J 7 bases short, with 17 bases between. Per the germline V gene, CDR1 is SEHNR and CDR2 is FQNEAQ (reference sequence). The CDR3 contains 15 residues. The DNA of the CDR3 is TGTGCCAGCAGCTTAAGTCGTCGGGGGGCAATTGAAGCTTTCTTT. This codes for CASSLSRRGAIEAFF.

This rearrangement joins TRBV5-1 to TRBJ1-5, with D unresolved. The CDR3 runs to 14 residues. The V gene lost 4 bases and the J gene lost 4 bases, with 12 bases spanning the gap. CDR1 is SGHRS, CDR2 YFSETQ, per germline. CDR3 coding DNA: TGCGCCAGCAGCATGGGAACCCAAAATCAGCCCCAGCATTTT. It encodes CASSMGTQNQPQHF.

This chain connects TRBV7-2 to TRBJ2-5; TRBD1 matches 11 bases. Germline values: CDR1 SGHTA, CDR2 FQGNSA. V was pared by 4 bases and J by 1 base, with 5 bases of the junction left unmatched. This CDR3 has 16 residues. Written as DNA, the CDR3 is TGTGCCAGCAGCTCCAGGACAGGGGGCCCCCAAGAGACCCAGTACTTC. Translated, it gives CASSSRTGGPQETQYF. Using reference TRBV7-2 and TRBJ2-5 for the parts outside the CDR3, the full variable domain is GAGVSQSPSNKVTEKGKDVELRCDPISGHTALYWYRQSLGQGLEFLIYFQGNSAPDKSGLPSDRFSAERTGGSVSTLTIQRTQQEDSAVYLCASSSRTGGPQETQYFGPGTRLLVL.

The chain couples TRBV6-1 to TRBJ2-7; tentatively, D is TRBD1 (6 bases). The CDR3 spans 14 residues. Trimming stripped 5 bases from V and 4 bases from J, with 15 bases between. Germline V gives CDR1 MNHNS, CDR2 SASEGT. Written as DNA, the CDR3 is TGTGCCAGCAGTAATAATGGACAGCTATACGAGCAGTACTTC. Translated, it gives CASSNNGQLYEQYF.

The chain is built from TRBV5-1 and TRBJ2-3; no firm D call. Trimming left V 3 bases short and J 2 bases short, with 4 bases between. The CDR3 runs 12 residues. Germline loops: CDR1 SGHRS, CDR2 YFSETQ. In DNA, the CDR3 is TGCGCCAGCAGCTGGTTCACAGATACGCAGTATTTT. Its protein product is CASSWFTDTQYF.

The table lists this clone with a count of one. The chain's CDR3 is CASSYRASGGTDTQYF. CDR3 nucleotide sequence: TGTGCCAGCAGTTACCGGGCTAGCGGAGGCACAGATACGCAGTATTTT. The chain employs TRBV6-5 and TRBJ2-3, with TRBD2 identical over 7 bases. With 2 bases clipped from V and 1 base from J, the junction kept 6 bases outside the gene matches. Germline V gene data show CDR1 as MNHEY and CDR2 as SVGAGI. The length of the CDR3 is 16 residues.

The V call is TRBV11-2, the J call TRBJ1-5; D remains unclear. Per germline, CDR1 SGHAT and CDR2 FQNNGV. With 1 base removed from V and 0 bases from J, the gap between germline ends came to 7 bases. The length of the CDR3 is 15 residues. The DNA for the CDR3 is TGTGCCAGCAGCTTAGCTTTCGGTAGCAATCAGCCCCAGCATTTT. Translation gives CASSLAFGSNQPQHF.

The rearrangement links TRBV19 to TRBJ2-7; 7 nucleotides align to TRBD1. The length of the CDR3 is 16 residues. V dropped 3 bases and J dropped 1; count of bases not matched to a gene: 9. The germline V gene has CDR1 LNHDA and CDR2 SQIVND (reference sequence). This CDR3 is CASSIRAAGGSYEQYF. The DNA for the CDR3 is TGTGCCAGTAGTATTCGCGCGGCAGGGGGATCCTACGAGCAGTACTTC.

The J gene is TRBJ1-2, the V gene TRBV19; D not certain. CDR3 length: 13 amino acids. The V gene lost 9 bases and the J gene lost 1 base, with 12 bases spanning the gap. Per the germline V gene, CDR1 is LNHDA and CDR2 is SQIVND (reference sequence). CDR3 in DNA: TGTGCCAGGCCCTCAGAGAGTAACTATGGCTACACCTTC. Translation gives CARPSESNYGYTF. The complete variable domain, with remaining parts taken from reference TRBV19 and TRBJ1-2, reads DGGITQSPKYLFRKEGQNVTLSCEQNLNHDAMYWYRQDPGQGLRLIYYSQIVNDFQKGDIAEGYSVSREKKESFPLTVTSAQKNPTAFYLCARPSESNYGYTFGSGTRLTVV.

This clone occurred once. This chain links TRBV10-2 with TRBJ1-2, with 8 nucleotides matching TRBD1. CDR1 and CDR2 (germline): WSHSY, SAAADI. V lost 4 bases and J lost 6; bases outside the gene matches: 4. The CDR3 totals 13 residues. The CDR3 DNA reads TGCGCCAGCAGTGGGCAGGGGGCGAATGGCTACACCTTC. Translation: CASSGQGANGYTF.

V is TRBV6-1 and J is TRBJ1-2; a weak D match, TRBD1 (5 bases). Per the germline V gene, CDR1 is MNHNS and CDR2 is SASEGT. The V end was cut by 6 bases, the J end by 4 bases, with 12 bases between. CDR3 size: 13 residues. The CDR3 DNA is TGTGCCAGCAGCCAGCCGGGACCCTATGGCTACACCTTC. It yields the protein CASSQPGPYGYTF.

In its sample, this clone was seen many times. This rearrangement joins TRBV20-1 to TRBJ2-3; D is possibly TRBD2 (5 bases). Germline V gives CDR1 DFQATT, CDR2 SNEGSKA (reference sequence). The CDR3 sequence is 8 residues long. V was shortened by 6 bases and J by 15 bases, with 10 bases between the two germline ends. The CDR3 spells CSAVGGYF. The DNA of the CDR3 is TGCAGTGCGGTCGGAGGTTATTTT.

This clone was detected only once. The V and J genes are TRBV18 and TRBJ2-3; D is unresolved. There are 14 residues in the CDR3. Germline V CDR1 and CDR2: KGHSH, LQKENI. Between the trimmed V and J ends, which lost 2 bases and 5 bases, there was a span of 11 bases. CDR3 region: CASSPGSVGDTQYF. CDR3 nucleotides: TGTGCCAGCTCACCAGGGTCCGTCGGAGATACGCAGTATTTT.

This clone has a handful of counts. The rearrangement uses TRBV19 and TRBJ2-7, with D unclear. This CDR3 is 15 amino acids long. Deletions cut 4 bases from V and 1 base from J, with 14 bases between. Germline-derived CDR1 and CDR2 are LNHDA and SQIVND (reference sequence). This CDR3 reads CASSTLDGLSYEQYF. Written as DNA, the CDR3 is TGTGCCAGTAGTACCTTGGACGGATTGTCCTACGAGCAGTACTTC.

V gene TRBV27 combines with J gene TRBJ2-2, with TRBD2 matching 11 bases. Trimming at V came to 6 bases and at J to 2 bases, leaving 5 bases not matched to a gene. In germline, CDR1 is MNHEY, CDR2 SMNVEV (reference sequence). The CDR3 extends over 16 amino acids. This CDR3 reads CASSPLAGANTGELFF. As DNA, the CDR3 is TGTGCCAGCAGCCCACTAGCGGGAGCAAACACCGGGGAGCTGTTTTTT.

The chain employs TRBV18 and TRBJ1-5, with D tentatively TRBD1 (5 bases). The V end was cut by 6 bases, the J end by 2 bases, with 11 bases between. Germline V CDR1 and CDR2: KGHSH, LQKENI. CDR3 length: 14 amino acids. The CDR3 here is CASSLGDGNQPQHF. Written as DNA, the CDR3 is TGTGCCAGCTCCCTGGGGGATGGCAATCAGCCCCAGCATTTT.

The rearrangement uses TRBV6-8 and TRBJ2-1, with 10 bases identical to TRBD2. V lost 2 bases, J lost 4 bases, and 2 bases stayed unmatched. This CDR3 spans 15 amino acids. CDR1 MNHGY and CDR2 SAAAGT come from the germline V gene. The CDR3 DNA reads as TGTGCCAGCAGTTACACTAGCGGGGTTTACAATGAGCAGTTCTTC. Its translation is CASSYTSGVYNEQFF.

This clone was seen a handful of times. This sequence joins TRBV5-1 and TRBJ2-6; 8 positions match TRBD1. This CDR3 comprises 17 residues. With 3 bases clipped from V and 1 base from J, the junction kept 6 bases outside the gene matches. In germline, CDR1 is SGHRS, CDR2 YFSETQ. The DNA of the CDR3 is TGCGCCAGCAGCTCGGGACAGGCAGGGTCTGGGGCCAACGTCCTGACTTTC. It codes for CASSSGQAGSGANVLTF.

This rearrangement joins TRBV5-1 to TRBJ1-1; 7 bases are shared with TRBD1. Unmatched junction bases numbered 13, after V lost 4 bases and J lost 1 base. This CDR3 has 17 residues. CDR1 SGHRS and CDR2 YFSETQ come from the germline V gene. CDR3 residues: CASSPRGNTGANTEAFF. The CDR3 DNA sequence: TGCGCCAGCAGCCCGCGGGGAAATACAGGGGCGAACACTGAAGCTTTCTTT.

The chain couples TRBV5-1 to TRBJ2-2; 9 nucleotides match TRBD2. The V and J ends lost 0 bases and 5 bases, in that order; junction bases with no gene match: 8. The CDR3 is 17 amino acids. Germline V lookup: CDR1 SGHRS, CDR2 YFSETQ. For the CDR3, the DNA is TGCGCCAGCAGCTTGGCAGGTTCGCTAGCGGGAACCGGGGAGCTGTTTTTT. Translation: CASSLAGSLAGTGELFF.

This clone has at least ten counts. V usage is TRBV2 and J usage is TRBJ1-2; D gene unclear. V lost 5 bases and J 3 bases, leaving 10 bases between the germline ends. Germline V gene sequence: CDR1 SNHLY, CDR2 FYNNEI. This CDR3 is 13 amino acids long. The chain's CDR3 is CASSIRPDYGYTF. The CDR3 region has the DNA TGTGCCAGCAGTATTAGGCCTGACTATGGCTACACCTTC.